The 18 T cell receptor beta chains given below trace back to one sample, sequenced in a study of OX40 agonist ivuxolimab in advanced cancers. The library was produced with the immunoSEQ multiplex PCR assay. The table comes from immuneACCESS by way of TCRdb, which keeps in-frame sequences with V and J called. Part of the clones is missing from these tables; in studies checked, under half for an unresolved V gene and the rest for unknown reasons. This sample lists 25,000 to 30,000 clones; 80% to 85% were detected once. About 20% of the sample belongs to the ten largest clones. Here the sequenced sample was CD4+ or CD8+ T cells sorted from blood, taken in a trial of the OX40 agonist ivuxolimab. Source of these receptors: an adult with an advanced solid tumor such as melanoma, head and neck, liver or kidney cancer.

V usage is TRBV10-3 and J usage is TRBJ1-5; TRBD1 is a possible D gene (5 bases). The V end lost 1 base, the J end lost 2 bases, and 9 bases lay between the germline ends. Germline V gene data show CDR1 as ENHRY and CDR2 as SYGVKD. The CDR3 has 15 residues. The CDR3 DNA is TGTGCCATCAGTGAGTGGCAGGGTCGCAATCAGCCCCAGCATTTT. It translates to CAISEWQGRNQPQHF.

The V call is TRBV9, the J call TRBJ2-6; possibly TRBD1 for D (5 bases). In germline, CDR1 is SGDLS, CDR2 YYNGEE. The CDR3 is 12 amino acids. V gave up 0 bases and J gave up 12 bases, with 7 bases separating them. The CDR3 here is CASSVAGRVLTF. CDR3 nucleotide sequence: TGTGCCAGCAGCGTAGCAGGGCGCGTCCTGACTTTC. Combining the CDR3 with reference TRBV9 and TRBJ2-6 gives the whole variable domain DSGVTQTPKHLITATGQRVTLRCSPRSGDLSVYWYQQSLDQGLQFLIQYYNGEERAKGNILERFSAQQFPDLHSELNLSSLELGDSALYFCASSVAGRVLTFGAGSRLTVL.

V usage is TRBV7-9 and J usage is TRBJ2-1; 11 bases are shared with TRBD2. V gave up 5 bases and J gave up 7 bases; unmatched junction bases: 7. The CDR3 consists of 15 residues. Germline V lookup: CDR1 SEHNR, CDR2 FQNEAQ (reference sequence). The CDR3 coding sequence is TGTGCCAGCAGCCTTACTAGCGGGAGAGGAAATGAGCAGTTCTTC. This encodes CASSLTSGRGNEQFF.

The gene calls are TRBV11-2 and TRBJ2-5; no clear D gene. CDR1 and CDR2 (germline): SGHAT, FQNNGV. The CDR3 consists of 13 residues. V was pared by 1 base and J by 1 base, with 4 bases between. The CDR3 sequence is CASSLVSQETQYF. The CDR3 bases are TGTGCCAGCAGCTTAGTTTCCCAAGAGACCCAGTACTTC.

The sample holds one count of this clone. The J gene is TRBJ2-1, the V gene TRBV4-1; 8 bases fit TRBD2. CDR1 and CDR2 (germline): MGHRA, YSYEKL. This CDR3 is 16 amino acids long. V lost 4 bases, J lost 4 bases, and 9 bases stayed unmatched. The DNA of the CDR3 is TGCGCCAGCAGCCTGAGAGCGGGGGCCCTATACAATGAGCAGTTCTTC. Translating it yields CASSLRAGALYNEQFF.

This chain connects TRBV5-1 to TRBJ1-1; D uncertain. CDR3 length equals 13 residues. The germline V gene has CDR1 SGHRS and CDR2 YFSETQ. Deletions cut 1 base from V and 10 bases from J, with 14 bases between. The CDR3, as DNA: TGCGCCAGCAGCTTGATCTCTGAACGAGGAGCTTTCTTT. It is translated as CASSLISERGAFF.

This clone was found once. The chain has TRBV27 and TRBJ2-7; unclear D gene. Germline CDR1 is MNHEY and CDR2 is SMNVEV (reference sequence). The CDR3 totals 11 residues. V was cut by 4 bases and J by 3 bases, with 4 bases left in between. The chain's CDR3 is CASSSNYEQYF. The CDR3 DNA is TGTGCCAGCAGTTCCAACTACGAGCAGTACTTC.

V is TRBV6-6 and J is TRBJ1-1, with D possibly TRBD1 on 5 matching bases. With 6 bases removed from V and 5 bases from J, the gap between germline ends came to 16 bases. The CDR3 spans 14 residues. Germline V lookup: CDR1 MNHNY, CDR2 SVGAGI (reference sequence). DNA for the CDR3: TGTGCCAGCAGACCTACGGGAGGGGCAACTGAAGCTTTCTTT. As protein: CASRPTGGATEAFF.

The gene calls are TRBV6-5 and TRBJ2-5; TRBD1 is a possible D gene (6 bases). Per germline, CDR1 MNHEY and CDR2 SVGAGI. The CDR3 is 15 amino acids. Trimming removed 5 bases from V and 5 bases from J, with 18 bases in between. The CDR3 DNA sequence: TGTGCCAGCAGTCCGACAGGCCGAAGGGGGGAGACCCAGTACTTC. This gives the protein CASSPTGRRGETQYF.

The rearrangement joins TRBV6-1 to TRBJ2-7; D may be TRBD2 (5 bases). This CDR3 contains 15 residues. The V gene's germline CDR1 is MNHNS and CDR2 SASEGT. Deletions cut 5 bases from V and 5 bases from J, with 19 bases between. The chain's CDR3 is CASSQERTRLHEQYF. The CDR3 bases are TGTGCCAGCAGTCAAGAACGGACCAGACTACACGAGCAGTACTTC.

This CDR3 is CASSSPLIAGGRGTQYF. The CDR3 DNA sequence: TGTGCCAGCAGCTCACCCCTAATAGCGGGAGGGAGGGGGACCCAGTACTTC. The chain joins TRBV7-2 to TRBJ2-5, with 11 bases lining up with TRBD2. This CDR3 region has 17 residues. CDR1 and CDR2 (germline): SGHTA, FQGNSA. J lost 7 bases, V lost 4 bases, and 14 bases had no gene match.

J is TRBJ2-1 and V is TRBV4-1, with D unclear. The CDR3 is 12 amino acids. V was clipped by 11 bases and J by 0 bases, with 8 bases between them. Looked up from germline, CDR1 is MGHRA and CDR2 is YSYEKL. CDR3 region: CASESSYNEQFF. The CDR3 coding sequence is TGCGCCTCCGAGAGCTCCTACAATGAGCAGTTCTTC.

The rearrangement uses TRBV11-2 and TRBJ2-7; 8 positions match TRBD2. Germline CDR1 reads SGHAT; CDR2 reads FQNNGV. Trimming removed 7 bases from V and 0 bases from J; junction bases left unmatched: 8. The CDR3 sequence is 15 residues long. CDR3 nucleotides: TGTGCCAGCACCCCCGGGGGGGCAGGCTCCTACGAGCAGTACTTC. This translates into CASTPGGAGSYEQYF. Combining the CDR3 with reference TRBV11-2 and TRBJ2-7 gives the whole variable domain EAGVAQSPRYKIIEKRQSVAFWCNPISGHATLYWYQQILGQGPKLLIQFQNNGVVDDSQLPKDRFSAERLKGVDSTLKIQPAKLEDSAVYLCASTPGGAGSYEQYFGPGTRLTVT.

This clone showed up just a few times. The CDR3 region has the DNA TGTGCCAGCAGCCTCGGACGGGACTACGAGCAGTACTTC. Its translation: CASSLGRDYEQYF. The rearrangement joins TRBV4-2 to TRBJ2-7; D possibly corresponds to TRBD2 (5 bases). Trimming removed 4 bases from V and 3 bases from J, with 10 bases in between. Germline V gives CDR1 LGHNA, CDR2 YNFKEQ. There are 13 residues in the CDR3.

The gene calls are TRBV10-3 and TRBJ2-1, with D possibly matching TRBD2 (7 bases). Germline CDR1 reads ENHRY; CDR2 reads SYGVKD. V lost 8 bases to trimming and J lost 3 bases, with 14 bases between them. The CDR3 has 14 amino acids. This CDR3 reads CAIHSGGVYNEQFF. DNA of the CDR3: TGTGCCATCCACTCGGGGGGCGTCTACAATGAGCAGTTCTTC.

The J gene is TRBJ2-1, the V gene TRBV2, with TRBD2 identical over 9 bases. The CDR3 runs 14 residues. J lost 9 bases, V lost 4 bases, and 7 bases had no gene match. The V gene's germline CDR1 is SNHLY and CDR2 FYNNEI. CDR3 in DNA: TGTGCCAGCAGTGGGGGGACTAGCCTTGGTGAGCAGTTCTTC. The encoded protein is CASSGGTSLGEQFF. Drawing the rest from reference TRBV2 and TRBJ2-1, the complete variable domain is EPEVTQTPSHQVTQMGQEVILRCVPISNHLYFYWYRQILGQKVEFLVSFYNNEISEKSEIFDDQFSVERPDGSNFTLKIRSTKLEDSAMYFCASSGGTSLGEQFFGPGTRLTVL.

V gene TRBV4-1 combines with J gene TRBJ2-7, with D perhaps TRBD1 (6 bases). V shed 1 base and J shed 5 bases, with 12 bases lying between them. The CDR3 is 14 amino acids. Germline V CDR1 and CDR2: MGHRA, YSYEKL. CDR3: CASSQGQGTDEQYF. CDR3 DNA: TGCGCCAGCAGCCAAGGCCAGGGGACCGACGAGCAGTACTTC.

The V call is TRBV11-2, the J call TRBJ1-3; TRBD1 aligns across 10 bases. The CDR3 has 17 amino acids. Unmatched junction bases numbered 3, after V lost 1 base and J lost 0 bases. Germline-derived CDR1 and CDR2 are SGHAT and FQNNGV. CDR3 bases: TGTGCCAGCAGCTTAGGACAGGGGGCATACTCTGGAAACACCATATATTTT. Translating it yields CASSLGQGAYSGNTIYF.